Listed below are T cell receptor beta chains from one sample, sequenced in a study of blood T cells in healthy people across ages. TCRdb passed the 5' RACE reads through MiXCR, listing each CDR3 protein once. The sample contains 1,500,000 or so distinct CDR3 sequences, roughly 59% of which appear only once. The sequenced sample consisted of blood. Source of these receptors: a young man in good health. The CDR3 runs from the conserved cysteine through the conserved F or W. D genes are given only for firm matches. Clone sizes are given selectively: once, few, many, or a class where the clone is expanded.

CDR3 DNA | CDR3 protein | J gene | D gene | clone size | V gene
TGTGCCAGCAGCTTAGAGCTAGCGGGAGGGGATGAGCAGTTCTTC | CASSLELAGGDEQFF | TRBJ2-1 | TRBD2 | . | TRBV7-6
TGCGCCAGCAGCCAAGCCGGGACTAGTGTTGTCGGGGAGCTGTTTTTT | CASSQAGTSVVGELFF | TRBJ2-2 | TRBD2 | . | TRBV4-3
TGCGCCAGCAGCCAAGATCCGGGAGGGGCAGGGATCTATGGCTACACCTTC | CASSQDPGGAGIYGYTF | TRBJ1-2 | . | few | TRBV4-1
TGTGCCAGCAGCACCAGTTCTGCGGCCCAGTACTTT | CASSTSSAAQYF | TRBJ2-7 | . | . | TRBV5-4
TGTGCCAGCAGGAAGCGGATCACAGATACGCAGTATTTT | CASRKRITDTQYF | TRBJ2-3 | . | . | TRBV6-5
TGTGCCAGCAGGCCGGACAGGGGCGCCTACGAGCAGTACTTC | CASRPDRGAYEQYF | TRBJ2-7 | TRBD1 | . | TRBV27
TGCGCCAGCAGCTTGGTCGGGGGGCGAAACTATGAAAAACTGTTTTTT | CASSLVGGRNYEKLFF | TRBJ1-4 | . | once | TRBV5-1
TGTGCCAGCAGTCATAATGAGCAGTACTTC | CASSHNEQYF | TRBJ2-7 | . | . | TRBV12-3/TRBV12-4
TGCAGTGCTAGAGTGATGGGGGTTAACTATGGCTACACCTTC | CSARVMGVNYGYTF | TRBJ1-2 | . | few | TRBV20-1
. | CDSSFYICSALQGVTDTQYF | TRBJ2-3 | . | . | TRBV6-1
TGTGCCAGCAGCTTAGGAGCGGCAGGGACAAGACGCGAGCAGTACTTC | CASSLGAAGTRREQYF | TRBJ2-7 | . | once | TRBV7-6
TGTGCCAGTAGTCTGGACAGTTCAGACGAGCAGTACTTC | CASSLDSSDEQYF | TRBJ2-7 | . | . | TRBV19
TGTGCCAGCAGTTTCTTTTCCGGGGCAGGCTACGAGCAGTACTTC | CASSFFSGAGYEQYF | TRBJ2-7 | . | . | TRBV27
TGTGCCAGCAGCTTCTATATAGGGCAGGGCAAAGATACGCAGTATTTT | CASSFYIGQGKDTQYF | TRBJ2-3 | . | . | TRBV7-9
TGCAGTGCTCCTGGGACTAGCGGGGTGGGGACCACAGATACGCAGTATTTT | CSAPGTSGVGTTDTQYF | TRBJ2-3 | TRBD2 | few | TRBV20-1
TGTGCCACACAGGGAGTTGATAATTCACCCCTCCACTTT | CATQGVDNSPLHF | TRBJ1-6 | . | . | TRBV28
TGCGCCAGCAGCCAAGATGAAGTCAGGGGGAGGTACGAGCAGTACTTC | CASSQDEVRGRYEQYF | TRBJ2-7 | . | . | TRBV4-3
TGTGCCAGCACCTTTGGGGGGGATAATTCACCCCTCCACTTT | CASTFGGDNSPLHF | TRBJ1-6 | . | few | TRBV27
TGTGCCAGTTTCGTGAGGGGGACTCCTGGGGCCACAGATACGCAGTATTTT | CASFVRGTPGATDTQYF | TRBJ2-3 | . | . | TRBV18
TGCGCCAGCAGCCAATATCACAGTGGAACTGAAGCTTTCTTT | CASSQYHSGTEAFF | TRBJ1-1 | . | few | TRBV4-3
TGTGCCACCAGCAGAGGGACAGGGGATTATAGCAATCAGCCCCAGCATTTT | CATSRGTGDYSNQPQHF | TRBJ1-5 | TRBD1 | . | TRBV15
TGTGCCAGCAGCTTAACAGCCGGGACAGCCTATGGCTACACCTTC | CASSLTAGTAYGYTF | TRBJ1-2 | TRBD1 | . | TRBV7-2
TGTGCCAGCAGCCAAGGTAGCCCAGGGACAGAGACCCAGTACTTC | CASSQGSPGTETQYF | TRBJ2-5 | . | . | TRBV14
TGTGCCAGCAGCTTGATGGGGCCCGTTAGCACAGATACGCAGTATTTT | CASSLMGPVSTDTQYF | TRBJ2-3 | . | few | TRBV5-6
TGCAGTGCTAGAGATAGCGGTTTAAGCTCCTACGAGCAGTACTTC | CSARDSGLSSYEQYF | TRBJ2-7 | . | . | TRBV20-1
TGTGCCAGCAGCTTTCCTGTGGGGGTTCAAGGCGACGAGCAGTACTTC | CASSFPVGVQGDEQYF | TRBJ2-7 | . | . | TRBV7-9
TGTGCCAGCACCTCTAGCGGGGGCCCCGAGGAGCAGTTCTTC | CASTSSGGPEEQFF | TRBJ2-1 | TRBD2 | . | TRBV7-6
TGCAGTGCTAGAAGCGGGAGAGACTACGAGCAGTACTTC | CSARSGRDYEQYF | TRBJ2-7 | TRBD2 | . | TRBV20-1
TGTGCCAGCAGCCAAGAAACGGTGCGGCCCTACAATGAGCAGTACTTC | CASSQETVRPYNEQYF | TRBJ2-7 | . | . | TRBV3-1
TGTGCCATCAGTGTAACTCCCGGGACAGAAAATAATTCACCCCTCCACTTT | CAISVTPGTENNSPLHF | TRBJ1-6 | TRBD1 | few | TRBV10-3
TGTGCCAGCAGCAACCCAATATACAGAGTCTCCTACAATGAGCAGTTCTTC | CASSNPIYRVSYNEQFF | TRBJ2-1 | . | . | TRBV7-9
TGCAGTGCTAGAGGCCTATTCGTCTCCTACGAGCAGTACTTC | CSARGLFVSYEQYF | TRBJ2-7 | . | . | TRBV20-1
TGTGCCAGCAGCTTAGTCCGGGACACCTATTACGAGCAGTACTTC | CASSLVRDTYYEQYF | TRBJ2-7 | . | . | TRBV7-6